What follows are 9 T cell receptor beta chains derived from one specimen sequenced in a study of T cell responses to AZD1222 COVID-19 vaccine. The protocol was immunoSEQ multiplex PCR, while the TCRdb copy is restricted to in-frame clones and leaves out a portion. The data hold around 78,000 clones, with 90% observed a single time. The material sequenced was peripheral blood, taken 28 days after the second AZD1222 dose. These receptors all come from an adult who received the AZD1222 COVID-19 vaccine.

With regard to this clone: At one of its ends the junction is not consistent with the germline gene, which may arise from a read error. This chain connects TRBV6-1 to TRBJ1-6; no firm D call. The CDR3 is 14 residues long. The germline V gene has CDR1 MNHNS and CDR2 SASEGT. The CDR3 protein is CASSEQAESAPVHF. The CDR3 bases are TGTGCCAGCAGTGAACAGGCAGAGTCGGCACCCGTCCACTTT.

The V call is TRBV9, the J call TRBJ2-5; D gene uncertain. The CDR3 runs to 13 residues. Trimming removed 2 bases at V and 3 bases at J, with 8 bases between. Germline CDR1 SGDLS, CDR2 YYNGEE. The CDR3 DNA follows: TGTGCCAGCAGCGTTTATGGGAAAGAGACCCAGTACTTC. Its protein is CASSVYGKETQYF.

This sequence joins TRBV21-1 and TRBJ2-5; whether TRBD1, the table's D call, matches the DNA was not checked. TRBV21-1 is reported as a pseudogene. The CDR3 is 14 amino acids. DNA for the CDR3: TGTGCCAGGGGTGGGACAGGGGACCGAGAGACCCAGTACTTC. It translates to CARGGTGDRETQYF.

With respect to this clone: One end of the junction fails to match germline, which may point to a read error. The chain uses TRBV3-1 (or the pseudogene TRBV3-2) and TRBJ2-1; D may be TRBD1 (6 bases). The CDR3 spans 13 residues. Germline lookup yields CDR1 LGHDT and CDR2 YNNKEL (reference sequence). For the CDR3, the DNA is TGTGCCAGCAGTCAAGACAGGTACAATGAGCAGTTCTTC. The encoded protein is CASSQDRYNEQFF.

This clone was detected only once. V and J are TRBV13 and TRBJ1-3, with a possible D match to TRBD1 (6 bases). Germline-derived CDR1 and CDR2 are PRHDT and FYEKMQ (reference sequence). V dropped 5 bases and J dropped 7 bases, with 18 bases sitting between them. The CDR3 runs to 15 residues. CDR3 amino acids: CASSGNYRARNTIYF. In nucleotides, the CDR3 is TGTGCCAGCAGCGGAAACTACAGGGCTAGGAACACCATATATTTT.

There are a few counts of this clone. The chain is built from TRBV30 and TRBJ2-7; D gene uncertain. Germline CDR1 is GTSNPN and CDR2 is SVGIG (reference sequence). The V gene lost 0 bases and the J gene lost 7 bases, with 7 bases spanning the gap. CDR3 length: 11 residues. CDR3 DNA sequence: TGTGCCTGGAGTGTACAGAGGGAGCAGTACTTC. Protein sequence: CAWSVQREQYF.

The V call is TRBV12-3 or TRBV12-4, the J call TRBJ1-5; no definite D call. This CDR3 has 12 residues. Trimming pared 4 bases from V and 5 bases from J, leaving 6 bases between. In DNA form, the CDR3 reads TGTGCCAGCAGTTCCCGGTATCAGCCCCAGCATTTT. Encoded protein: CASSSRYQPQHF.

The V call is TRBV5-5, the J call TRBJ1-6, with D unclear. Trimming took 2 bases from V and 0 from J, leaving 15 bases between them. The CDR3 sequence is 18 residues long. The germline gives CDR1 SGHKS, CDR2 YYEKEE (reference sequence). CDR3 DNA: TGTGCCAGCAGCTTTGGTGGATGGGAAAGCTCCTATAATTCACCCCTCCACTTT. Residues: CASSFGGWESSYNSPLHF.

This clone has just one count. The chain links TRBV3-1 (or the pseudogene TRBV3-2) to TRBJ1-3; D gene unclear. The germline V gene has CDR1 LGHDT and CDR2 YNNKEL (reference sequence). The CDR3 spans 16 residues. V lost 0 bases and J lost 2, with 11 bases in between. The CDR3 sequence: CASSQEGGHTGNTIYF. The CDR3 DNA follows: TGTGCCAGCAGCCAAGAGGGAGGGCATACTGGAAACACCATATATTTT.